These 29 T cell receptor beta chains originate from one sample sequenced in a study of cytomegalovirus exposure and HLA in healthy donors. Here immunoSEQ multiplex PCR was the method, and the copy in TCRdb shows in-frame clones only, minus some. The repertoire has approximately 150,000 clones, 84% of them found once; the top ten carry roughly a tenth. Sequenced: PBMCs. Receptors originate from a man aged 25 to 40 in good health and CMV-seropositive.

This chain joins TRBV6-6 and TRBJ1-2; possibly TRBD1 for D (5 bases). This CDR3 is built from 14 residues. Germline CDR1 and CDR2: MNHNY and SVGAGI (reference sequence). The V gene lost 0 bases and the J gene lost 2 bases, with 7 bases spanning the gap. CDR3 residues: CASSYSKGNYGYTF. The CDR3 region has the DNA TGTGCCAGCAGTTACTCAAAGGGGAACTATGGCTACACCTTC.

The chain employs TRBV11-3 and TRBJ1-1; D remains ambiguous. Germline V gene sequence: CDR1 SGHNT, CDR2 YENEEA. Trimming took off 0 bases at V and 0 bases at J, with 11 bases between the two ends. This CDR3 comprises 16 residues. This chain's CDR3 is CASSLDPGTMNTEAFF. The CDR3 DNA sequence: TGTGCCAGCAGCTTAGACCCGGGAACAATGAACACTGAAGCTTTCTTT. The full variable domain, its missing parts supplied by reference TRBV11-3 and TRBJ1-1, is EAGVVQSPRYKIIEKKQPVAFWCNPISGHNTLYWYLQNLGQGPELLIRYENEEAVDDSQLPKDRFSAERLKGVDSTLKIQPAELGDSAVYLCASSLDPGTMNTEAFFGQGTRLTVV.

The chain couples TRBV19 to TRBJ2-7; weak D call: TRBD1 (5 bases). This CDR3 has 14 amino acids. Germline assignment: CDR1 LNHDA and CDR2 SQIVND (reference sequence). Trimming left V 4 bases short and J 3 bases short, with 13 bases between. The CDR3 loop reads CASSKQDGFYEQYF. CDR3 nucleotide sequence: TGTGCCAGTAGTAAACAGGACGGGTTCTACGAGCAGTACTTC.

The chain is built from TRBV4-1 and TRBJ2-1, with D perhaps TRBD2 (5 bases). The V gene's germline CDR1 is MGHRA and CDR2 YSYEKL. The V and J ends lost 0 bases and 6 bases respectively, with 9 bases between them. CDR3 length: 14 amino acids. CDR3 coding DNA: TGCGCCAGCAGCCAAGATCCGGGGTCCAATGAGCAGTTCTTC. As protein: CASSQDPGSNEQFF.

V is TRBV28 and J is TRBJ1-2; D may be TRBD1 (6 bases). Germline CDR1 and CDR2: MDHEN and SYDVKM. This CDR3 is built from 13 residues. Trimming pared 3 bases from V and 5 bases from J, leaving 10 bases between. In DNA form, the CDR3 reads TGTGCCAGCAGTTTGGGGGACAAATATGGCTACACCTTC. Translation: CASSLGDKYGYTF.

The V and J genes are TRBV6-5 and TRBJ1-1, with 11 bases that match TRBD1. Trimming at V came to 2 bases and at J to 5 bases, leaving 4 bases not matched to a gene. CDR1 and CDR2 from the germline V gene are MNHEY and SVGAGI. There are 15 residues in the CDR3. The CDR3 region has the DNA TGTGCCAGCAGTTACGGGGACAGGGGGGATACTGAAGCTTTCTTT. It encodes CASSYGDRGDTEAFF.

This clone was seen many times. The rearrangement links TRBV6-1 to TRBJ1-4; D gene unclear. CDR3 length: 15 amino acids. V was trimmed by 3 bases and J by 1 base, leaving 9 bases between them. Germline-derived CDR1 and CDR2 are MNHNS and SASEGT. The DNA for the CDR3 is TGTGCCAGCAGTGAGATTGGCGGAACTAATGAAAAACTGTTTTTT. The encoded protein is CASSEIGGTNEKLFF.

The chain links TRBV2 to TRBJ2-1, with D possibly TRBD1 on 6 matching bases. Germline-derived CDR1 and CDR2 are SNHLY and FYNNEI. Trimming cost V 7 bases and J 7 bases, with 11 bases left between them. The CDR3 consists of 12 residues. The CDR3 DNA follows: TGTGCCAGCAACAGGGAATGGAATGAGCAGTTCTTC. This translates into CASNREWNEQFF.

The V call is TRBV27, the J call TRBJ1-1; 9 nucleotides align to TRBD1. V gave up 6 bases and J gave up 4 bases; unmatched junction bases: 6. The CDR3 spans 14 residues. Germline V lookup: CDR1 MNHEY, CDR2 SMNVEV (reference sequence). The CDR3 DNA reads as TGTGCCAGCAGCGAACAGGGGGCCGGCACTGAAGCTTTCTTT. Its protein product is CASSEQGAGTEAFF.

This rearrangement joins TRBV5-4 to TRBJ2-5; no definite D call. Trimming left V 2 bases short and J 3 bases short, with 2 bases between. The CDR3 consists of 11 residues. Germline lookup yields CDR1 SGHNT and CDR2 YYREEE (reference sequence). CDR3 in DNA: TGTGCCAGCAGCTTCAAAGAGACCCAGTACTTC. It codes for CASSFKETQYF.

This chain uses TRBV28 with TRBJ1-4; D perhaps matches TRBD1 (5 bases). The V end was cut by 2 bases, the J end by 0 bases, with 7 bases between. The germline V gene encodes CDR1 MDHEN and CDR2 SYDVKM. There are 15 residues in the CDR3. The CDR3 protein is CASSLDSATNEKLFF. The DNA for the CDR3 is TGTGCCAGCAGTTTAGACAGTGCAACTAATGAAAAACTGTTTTTT.

The chain has TRBV7-2 and TRBJ1-5, with D tentatively TRBD1 (5 bases). Per germline, CDR1 SGHTA and CDR2 FQGNSA. This CDR3 contains 12 residues. V gave up 2 bases and J gave up 9 bases, with 8 bases separating them. For the CDR3, the DNA is TGTGCCAGCAGCTTAAGCGGGGGGCCCCAGCATTTT. Translation: CASSLSGGPQHF.

This clone has more than one count but fewer than ten. The chain is built from TRBV12-5 and TRBJ2-1, with D unresolved. Germline CDR1 reads LGHNT; CDR2 reads FRNRAP. This CDR3 region has 11 residues. V was clipped by 4 bases and J by 12 bases, with 10 bases between them. This CDR3 reads CASGSSTGQFF. In DNA form, the CDR3 reads TGTGCTAGTGGTTCGAGTACGGGGCAGTTCTTC.

The chain uses TRBV5-1 and TRBJ2-2; the D gene is possibly TRBD1 (6 bases). CDR3 length: 16 residues. Germline V gives CDR1 SGHRS, CDR2 YFSETQ. V was trimmed by 0 bases and J by 6 bases, leaving 15 bases between them. CDR3 sequence (DNA): TGCGCCAGCAGCTTGGCCGCGATGGCAGGGGCCGGGGAGCTGTTTTTT. Amino acid sequence: CASSLAAMAGAGELFF.

This rearrangement joins TRBV27 to TRBJ1-5; a possible D gene is TRBD1 (5 bases). Germline CDR1 reads MNHEY; CDR2 reads SMNVEV (reference sequence). CDR3 length equals 15 residues. With 10 bases removed from V and 6 bases from J, the gap between germline ends came to 22 bases. The CDR3 loop is CANPMGGFRGQPQHF. CDR3 DNA: TGTGCCAACCCTATGGGGGGGTTTCGGGGTCAGCCCCAGCATTTT.

DNA of the CDR3: TGTGCCAGCAGCGTGGGGGGACAGGTCAATCAGCCCCAGCATTTT. This sequence encodes CASSVGGQVNQPQHF. This chain uses TRBV9 with TRBJ1-5; 8 bases line up with TRBD1. Per the germline V gene, CDR1 is SGDLS and CDR2 is YYNGEE. Trimming at V came to 2 bases and at J to 3 bases, leaving 4 bases not matched to a gene. This CDR3 region has 15 residues.

The rearrangement joins TRBV11-2 to TRBJ2-7, with 13 bases that match TRBD2. This CDR3 contains 16 residues. CDR1 and CDR2 (germline): SGHAT, FQNNGV. V lost 3 bases and J lost 2; bases outside the gene matches: 4. The CDR3 spells CASSFRGTSGAYEQYF. The CDR3 DNA is TGTGCCAGCAGCTTTCGCGGGACTAGCGGGGCCTACGAGCAGTACTTC.

The V call is TRBV11-2, the J call TRBJ2-6; no clear D. Germline values: CDR1 SGHAT, CDR2 FQNNGV. The CDR3 runs to 13 residues. V lost 5 bases, J lost 4 bases, and 6 bases lay in between. CDR3 sequence: CASSTYGANVLTF. In nucleotides, the CDR3 is TGTGCCAGCAGCACATACGGGGCCAACGTCCTGACTTTC.

V gene TRBV9 combines with J gene TRBJ2-5, with 9 nucleotides matching TRBD2. Germline lookup yields CDR1 SGDLS and CDR2 YYNGEE. After removal of 4 bases from V and 2 bases from J, the junction contained 6 bases not matched to a gene. There are 15 residues in the CDR3. CDR3 in amino acids: CASSPSGTPQETQYF. Here the CDR3 DNA reads TGTGCCAGCAGCCCTAGCGGGACCCCACAAGAGACCCAGTACTTC. Full variable domain (outside the CDR3, taken from reference TRBV9 and TRBJ2-5): DSGVTQTPKHLITATGQRVTLRCSPRSGDLSVYWYQQSLDQGLQFLIQYYNGEERAKGNILERFSAQQFPDLHSELNLSSLELGDSALYFCASSPSGTPQETQYFGPGTRLLVL.

J is TRBJ2-1 and V is TRBV4-3; possibly TRBD1 for D (6 bases). The CDR3 runs 15 residues. The germline gives CDR1 LGHNA, CDR2 YSLEER. V shed 2 bases and J shed 15 bases, with 23 bases lying between them. CDR3 nucleotides: TGCGCCAGCAGCCAATATAGCGACAGGCCCTCAGGTCGGTTCTTC. Its translation: CASSQYSDRPSGRFF.

This clone has just a few counts. The gene calls are TRBV28 and TRBJ1-2, with D possibly being TRBD1 (5 bases). V was shortened by 6 bases and J by 4 bases, with 15 bases between the two germline ends. The V gene's germline CDR1 is MDHEN and CDR2 SYDVKM. The CDR3 runs 14 residues. The CDR3 protein is CASSSPGGTYGYTF. DNA for the CDR3: TGTGCCAGCAGCTCCCCGGGCGGGACCTATGGCTACACCTTC.

The V gene is TRBV7-3, the J gene TRBJ2-7; a possible D gene is TRBD2 (6 bases). V was cut by 4 bases and J by 5 bases, with 15 bases left in between. Germline V lookup: CDR1 SGHTA, CDR2 FQGTGA. This CDR3 is 14 amino acids long. The CDR3 DNA sequence: TGTGCCAGCAGCTCGGGACTTCTTTTCGACGAGCAGTACTTC. Translating gives CASSSGLLFDEQYF.

This rearrangement joins TRBV15 to TRBJ1-3, with 10 bases aligning to TRBD1. This CDR3 is 15 amino acids long. Trimming at V came to 5 bases and at J to 2 bases, leaving 3 bases not matched to a gene. The germline gives CDR1 LNHNV, CDR2 YYDKDF (reference sequence). The CDR3 nucleotides are TGTGCCACCAGCCCTGACAGGGGGCCTGGAAACACCATATATTTT. Its translation: CATSPDRGPGNTIYF.

This clone was observed once. This chain links TRBV4-3 with TRBJ2-7; D gene unclear. Germline CDR1 and CDR2: LGHNA and YSLEER. This CDR3 contains 15 residues. V shed 0 bases and J shed 2 bases, with 11 bases lying between them. CDR3 region: CASSQDGQRTYEQYF. CDR3 nucleotide sequence: TGCGCCAGCAGCCAAGATGGGCAGAGAACCTACGAGCAGTACTTC.

The V call is TRBV5-5, the J call TRBJ1-5; D remains unclear. Germline CDR1 and CDR2: SGHKS and YYEKEE (reference sequence). CDR3 length equals 15 residues. V was pared by 2 bases and J by 0 bases, with 9 bases between. The CDR3 reads CASSFTGNSNQPQHF. The CDR3 coding sequence is TGTGCCAGCAGCTTTACCGGTAATAGCAATCAGCCCCAGCATTTT.

This chain connects TRBV7-9 to TRBJ2-7; tentative D call: TRBD1 (6 bases). CDR3 size: 14 residues. Looked up from germline, CDR1 is SEHNR and CDR2 is FQNEAQ (reference sequence). V gave up 1 base and J gave up 4 bases, with 11 bases separating them. The CDR3: CASSLVQGVYEQYF. The CDR3 nucleotides read TGTGCCAGCAGCTTAGTACAGGGAGTGTACGAGCAGTACTTC.

This sequence joins TRBV13 and TRBJ1-5; D may be TRBD1 (6 bases). Germline CDR1 reads PRHDT; CDR2 reads FYEKMQ (reference sequence). Trimming removed 0 bases at V and 2 bases at J, with 14 bases between. CDR3 length equals 17 residues. The DNA for the CDR3 is TGTGCCAGCAGCTTAGGACGTGGGGGCCTAGGCAATCAGCCCCAGCATTTT. It specifies CASSLGRGGLGNQPQHF.

The gene calls are TRBV5-1 and TRBJ1-1; tentatively, D is TRBD1 (6 bases). Deletions cut 0 bases from V and 5 bases from J, with 14 bases between. Per the germline V gene, CDR1 is SGHRS and CDR2 is YFSETQ. This CDR3 comprises 15 residues. CDR3 sequence: CASSLAVGGGTEAFF. Written as DNA, the CDR3 is TGCGCCAGCAGCTTGGCCGTAGGGGGAGGGACTGAAGCTTTCTTT.

The gene calls are TRBV7-6 and TRBJ2-3; 10 bases fit TRBD2. Germline lookup yields CDR1 SGHVS and CDR2 FNYEAQ. The V segment lost 1 base and the J segment 1 base; nucleotides outside the gene matches: 2. This CDR3 spans 16 amino acids. In DNA, the CDR3 is TGTGCCAGCAGCTTAGAGCGGGGGGGACGCACAGATACGCAGTATTTT. Translated: CASSLERGGRTDTQYF.